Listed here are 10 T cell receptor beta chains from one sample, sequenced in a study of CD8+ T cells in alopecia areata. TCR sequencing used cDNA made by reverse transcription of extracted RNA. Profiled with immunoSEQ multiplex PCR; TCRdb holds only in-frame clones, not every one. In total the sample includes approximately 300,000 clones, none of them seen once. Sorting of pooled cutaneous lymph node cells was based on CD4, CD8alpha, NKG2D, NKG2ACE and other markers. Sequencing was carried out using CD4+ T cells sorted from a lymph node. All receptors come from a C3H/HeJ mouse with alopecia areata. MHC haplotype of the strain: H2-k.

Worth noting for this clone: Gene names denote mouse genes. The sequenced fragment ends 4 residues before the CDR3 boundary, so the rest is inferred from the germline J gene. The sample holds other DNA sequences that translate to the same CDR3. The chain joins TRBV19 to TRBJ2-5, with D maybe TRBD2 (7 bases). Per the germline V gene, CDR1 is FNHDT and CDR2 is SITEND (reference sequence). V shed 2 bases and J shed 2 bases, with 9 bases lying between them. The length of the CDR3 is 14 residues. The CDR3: CASSMGGSQDTQYF. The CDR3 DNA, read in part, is TGTGCCAGCAGTATGGGGGGCTCCCAAGAC.

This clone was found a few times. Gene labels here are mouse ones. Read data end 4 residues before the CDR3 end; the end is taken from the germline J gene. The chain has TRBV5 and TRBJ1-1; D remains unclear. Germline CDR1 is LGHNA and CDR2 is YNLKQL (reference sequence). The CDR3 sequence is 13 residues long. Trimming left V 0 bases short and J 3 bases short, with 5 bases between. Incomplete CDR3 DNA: TGTGCCAGCAGCCAAGATGGTTACACA. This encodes CASSQDGYT. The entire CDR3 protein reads CASSQDGYTEVFF.

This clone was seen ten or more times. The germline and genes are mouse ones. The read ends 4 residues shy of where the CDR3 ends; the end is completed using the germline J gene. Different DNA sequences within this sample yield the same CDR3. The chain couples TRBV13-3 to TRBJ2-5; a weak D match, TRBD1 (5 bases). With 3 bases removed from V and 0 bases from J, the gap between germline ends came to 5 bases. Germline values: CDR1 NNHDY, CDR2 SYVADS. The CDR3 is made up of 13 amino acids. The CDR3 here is CASSGQNQDTQYF. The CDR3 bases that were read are TGTGCCAGCAGTGGACAGAACCAAGAC.

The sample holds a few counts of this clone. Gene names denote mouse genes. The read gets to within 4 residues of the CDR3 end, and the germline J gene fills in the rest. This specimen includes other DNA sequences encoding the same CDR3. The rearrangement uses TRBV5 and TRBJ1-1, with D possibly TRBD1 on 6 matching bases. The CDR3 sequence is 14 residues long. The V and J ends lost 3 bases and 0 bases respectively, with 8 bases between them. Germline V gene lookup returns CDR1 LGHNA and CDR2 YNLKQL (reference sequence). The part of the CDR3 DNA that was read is TGTGCCAGCAGCCAGGACAGAGCAAACACA. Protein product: CASSQDRANT. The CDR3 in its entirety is CASSQDRANTEVFF.

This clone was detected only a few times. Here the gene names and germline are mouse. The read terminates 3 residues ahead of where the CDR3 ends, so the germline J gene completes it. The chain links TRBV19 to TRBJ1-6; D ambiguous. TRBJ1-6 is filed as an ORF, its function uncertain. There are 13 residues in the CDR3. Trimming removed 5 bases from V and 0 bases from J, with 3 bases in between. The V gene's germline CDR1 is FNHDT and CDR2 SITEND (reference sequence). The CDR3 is CASRHSYNSPLYF. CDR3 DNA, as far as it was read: TGTGCCAGCAGACATTCCTATAATTCGCCC.

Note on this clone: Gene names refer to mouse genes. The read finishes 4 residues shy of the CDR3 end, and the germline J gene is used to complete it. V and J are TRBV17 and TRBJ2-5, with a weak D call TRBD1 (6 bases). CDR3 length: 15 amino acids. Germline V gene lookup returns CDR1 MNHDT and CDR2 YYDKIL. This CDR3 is CASSTRTDQKDTQYF. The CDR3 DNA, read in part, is TGTGCTAGCAGTACCCGGACAGATCAGAAAGAC.

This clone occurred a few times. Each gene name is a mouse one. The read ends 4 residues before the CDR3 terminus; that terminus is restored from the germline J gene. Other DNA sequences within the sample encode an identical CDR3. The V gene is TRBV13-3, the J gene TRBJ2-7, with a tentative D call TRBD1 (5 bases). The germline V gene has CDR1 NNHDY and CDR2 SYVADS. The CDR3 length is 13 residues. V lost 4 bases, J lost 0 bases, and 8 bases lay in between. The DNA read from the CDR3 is TGTGCCAGCAGTAGACAGAGCTCCTAT. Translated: CASSRQSSY. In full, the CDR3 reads CASSRQSSYEQYF.

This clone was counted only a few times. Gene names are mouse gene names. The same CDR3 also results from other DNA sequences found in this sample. CDR3 DNA (partial): TGTGCCAGCAGTGGTCAGGGTAACTCC. Encoded protein: CASSGQGNS. The whole CDR3 is CASSGQGNSDYTF. The gene calls are TRBV13-1 and TRBJ1-2, with a tentative D call TRBD1 (5 bases). The read terminates 4 residues before the CDR3 end, so the remaining end is supplied by the germline J gene. Germline V gene lookup returns CDR1 NSHNY and CDR2 SYGAGN. This CDR3 contains 13 residues. Trimming removed 3 bases from V and 2 bases from J, with 8 bases in between.

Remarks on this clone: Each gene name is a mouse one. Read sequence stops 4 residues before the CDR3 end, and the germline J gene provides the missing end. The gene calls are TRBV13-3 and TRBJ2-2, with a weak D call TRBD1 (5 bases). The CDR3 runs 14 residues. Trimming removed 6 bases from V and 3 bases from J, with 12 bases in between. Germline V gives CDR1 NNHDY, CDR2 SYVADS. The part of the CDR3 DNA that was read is TGTGCCAGCAAGGTCCAGGGCCACACCGGG. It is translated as CASKVQGHTG. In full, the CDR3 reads CASKVQGHTGQLYF.

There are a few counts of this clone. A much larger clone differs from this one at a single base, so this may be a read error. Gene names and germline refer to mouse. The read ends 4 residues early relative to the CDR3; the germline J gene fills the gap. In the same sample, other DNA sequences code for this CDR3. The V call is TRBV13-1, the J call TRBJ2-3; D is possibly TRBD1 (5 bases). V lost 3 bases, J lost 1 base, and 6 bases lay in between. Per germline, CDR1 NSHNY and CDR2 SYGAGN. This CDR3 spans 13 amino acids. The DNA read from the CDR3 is TGTGCCAGCAGTGTCAGGGGTGCAGAA. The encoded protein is CASSVRGAE. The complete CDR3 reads CASSVRGAETLYF.